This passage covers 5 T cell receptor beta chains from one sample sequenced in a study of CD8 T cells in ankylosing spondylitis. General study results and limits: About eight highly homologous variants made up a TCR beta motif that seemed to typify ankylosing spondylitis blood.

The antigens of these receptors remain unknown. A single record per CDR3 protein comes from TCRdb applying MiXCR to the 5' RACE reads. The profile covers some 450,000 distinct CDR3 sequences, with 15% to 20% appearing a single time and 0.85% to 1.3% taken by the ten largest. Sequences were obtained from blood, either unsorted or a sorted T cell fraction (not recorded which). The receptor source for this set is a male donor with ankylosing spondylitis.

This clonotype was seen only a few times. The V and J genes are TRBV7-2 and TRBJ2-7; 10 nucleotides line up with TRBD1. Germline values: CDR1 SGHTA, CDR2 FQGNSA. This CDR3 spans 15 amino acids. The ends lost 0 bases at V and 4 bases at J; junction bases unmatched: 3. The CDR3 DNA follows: TGTGCCAGCAGCTTAGCGGGACAGGGGAGATACGAGCAGTACTTC. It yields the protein CASSLAGQGRYEQYF. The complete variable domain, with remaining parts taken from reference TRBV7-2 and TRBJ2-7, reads GAGVSQSPSNKVTEKGKDVELRCDPISGHTALYWYRQSLGQGLEFLIYFQGNSAPDKSGLPSDRFSAERTGGSVSTLTIQRTQQEDSAVYLCASSLAGQGRYEQYFGPGTRLTVT.

The CDR3 coding sequence is TGTGCCAGCAGCCAAGATATGGGGCGCCAGCTGCCCCAGCATTTT. Protein product: CASSQDMGRQLPQHF. The chain employs TRBV3-1 and TRBJ1-5, with a tentative D call TRBD1 (5 bases). The CDR3 has 15 residues. Trimming shortened V by 0 bases and J by 9 bases, and 15 bases separated the two germline ends. Germline V gene sequence: CDR1 LGHDT, CDR2 YNNKEL (reference sequence).

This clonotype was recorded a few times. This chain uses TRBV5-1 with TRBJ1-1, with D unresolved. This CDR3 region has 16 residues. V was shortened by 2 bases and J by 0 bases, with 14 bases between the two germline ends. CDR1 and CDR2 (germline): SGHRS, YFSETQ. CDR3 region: CASSFTPGSLNTEAFF. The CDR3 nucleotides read TGCGCCAGCAGCTTTACCCCGGGCAGCCTGAACACTGAAGCTTTCTTT.

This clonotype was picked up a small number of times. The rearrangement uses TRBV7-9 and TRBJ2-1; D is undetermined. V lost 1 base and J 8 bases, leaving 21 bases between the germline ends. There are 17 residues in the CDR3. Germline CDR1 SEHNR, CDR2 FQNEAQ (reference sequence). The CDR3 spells CASSLGWGQRPKDEQFF. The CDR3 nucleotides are TGTGCCAGCAGCTTAGGCTGGGGTCAGCGCCCCAAGGATGAGCAGTTCTTC.

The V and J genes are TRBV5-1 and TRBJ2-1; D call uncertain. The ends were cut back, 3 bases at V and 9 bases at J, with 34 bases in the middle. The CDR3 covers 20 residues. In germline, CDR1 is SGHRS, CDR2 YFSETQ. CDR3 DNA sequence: TGCGCCAGCAGCTCCCTCCCGGGCCAAAGGCACTCGACGATCCCGACTGAGCAGTTCTTC. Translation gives CASSSLPGQRHSTIPTEQFF.